These 2 T cell receptor beta chains were sequenced from one sample in a study of T cells in localized non-small cell lung cancer. Here immunoSEQ multiplex PCR was the method, and the copy in TCRdb shows in-frame clones only, minus some. The profile shows approximately 34,000 clones, roughly 93% of them singletons. The material was peripheral blood, obtained before any cancer treatment. These TCRs come from a female donor over 55 with stage I lung adenocarcinoma.

This chain uses TRBV6-5 with TRBJ2-2; 7 bases map to TRBD1. CDR1 and CDR2 from the germline V gene are MNHEY and SVGAGI. V lost 7 bases to trimming and J lost 2 bases; unmatched junction nucleotides: 7. This CDR3 has 15 residues. As DNA, the CDR3 is TGTGCCAGCACCTACGGGACAGCTAACACCGGGGAGCTGTTTTTT. Translated: CASTYGTANTGELFF.

A word on this clone: One junction end disagrees with the germline gene, perhaps due to a read error. The genes are TRBV7-3 and TRBJ2-3; TRBD1 matches at 7 bases. The CDR3 totals 17 residues. CDR1 is SGHTA and CDR2 is FQGTGA in the germline V gene. CDR3 in DNA: TGTGCCAGCAGCCTAACAAGACAGGGTGGTCGTGCAGATACGCAGTATTTT. As protein: CASSLTRQGGRADTQYF.